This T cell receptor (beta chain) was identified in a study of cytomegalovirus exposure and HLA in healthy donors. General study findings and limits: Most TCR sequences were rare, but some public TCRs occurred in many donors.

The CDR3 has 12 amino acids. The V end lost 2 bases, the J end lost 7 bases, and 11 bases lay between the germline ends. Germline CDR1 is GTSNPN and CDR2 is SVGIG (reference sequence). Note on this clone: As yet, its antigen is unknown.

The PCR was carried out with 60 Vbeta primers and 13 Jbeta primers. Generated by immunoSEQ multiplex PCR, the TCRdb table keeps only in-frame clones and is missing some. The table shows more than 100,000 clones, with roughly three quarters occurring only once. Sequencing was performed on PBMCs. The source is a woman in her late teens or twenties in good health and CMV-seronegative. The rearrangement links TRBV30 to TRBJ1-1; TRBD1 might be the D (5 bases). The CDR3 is CAWSRRQGEAFF. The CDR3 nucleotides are TGTGCCTGGAGTCGGCGGCAGGGTGAAGCTTTCTTT. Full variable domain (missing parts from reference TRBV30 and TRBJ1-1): SQTIHQWPATLVQPVGSPLSLECTVEGTSNPNLYWYRQAAGRGLQLLFYSVGIGQISSEVPQNLSASRPQDRQFILSSKKLLLSDSGFYLCAWSRRQGEAFFGQGTRLTVV.